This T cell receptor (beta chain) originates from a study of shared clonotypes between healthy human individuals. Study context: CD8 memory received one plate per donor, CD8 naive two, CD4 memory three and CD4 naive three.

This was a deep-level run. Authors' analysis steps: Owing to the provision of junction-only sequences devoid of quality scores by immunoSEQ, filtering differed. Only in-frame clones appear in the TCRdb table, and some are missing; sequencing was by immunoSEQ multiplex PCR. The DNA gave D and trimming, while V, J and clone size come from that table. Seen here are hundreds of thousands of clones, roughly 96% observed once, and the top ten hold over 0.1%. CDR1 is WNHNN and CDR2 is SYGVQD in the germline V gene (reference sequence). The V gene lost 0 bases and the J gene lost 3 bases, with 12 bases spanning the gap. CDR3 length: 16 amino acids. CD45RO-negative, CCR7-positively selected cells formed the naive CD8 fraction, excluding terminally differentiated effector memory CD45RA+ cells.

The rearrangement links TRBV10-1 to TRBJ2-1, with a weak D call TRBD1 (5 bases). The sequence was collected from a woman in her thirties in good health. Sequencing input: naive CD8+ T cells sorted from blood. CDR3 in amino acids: CASSESLGQGYNEQFF. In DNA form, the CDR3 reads TGCGCCAGCAGTGAGTCGCTCGGGCAGGGCTACAATGAGCAGTTCTTC.